Each of the 27 T cell receptor beta chains below was sequenced from the same sample in a study of OX40 agonist ivuxolimab in advanced cancers. The table came from immunoSEQ multiplex PCR; TCRdb's copy has only in-frame clones and leaves some out. The table has some 54,000 clones, around three quarters seen once. Sequenced material: CD4+ or CD8+ T cells sorted from blood, taken in a trial of the OX40 agonist ivuxolimab. The receptors were sampled from an adult with an advanced solid tumor such as melanoma, head and neck, liver or kidney cancer.

The chain recombines TRBV19 with TRBJ2-3, with 7 bases that match TRBD1. The CDR3 length is 12 residues. Losses at the gene ends were 6 bases for V and 6 bases for J; bases not matched to a gene: 3. Germline V gene data show CDR1 as LNHDA and CDR2 as SQIVND (reference sequence). CDR3 sequence: CASRRQGDTQYF. CDR3 coding DNA: TGTGCCAGTAGGCGACAGGGTGATACGCAGTATTTT.

This clone was seen a handful of times. V gene TRBV30 combines with J gene TRBJ1-1; D ambiguous. Germline lookup yields CDR1 GTSNPN and CDR2 SVGIG (reference sequence). Trimming removed 2 bases at V and 0 bases at J, with 13 bases between. CDR3 length: 15 amino acids. The CDR3 coding sequence is TGTGCCTGGAGTAAACAGATAAACTTGAACACTGAAGCTTTCTTT. This sequence encodes CAWSKQINLNTEAFF.

This clone occurred a few times. This sample includes further DNA sequences coding for the same CDR3. The chain is built from TRBV7-3 and TRBJ2-1; no firm D call. V lost 4 bases and J 0 bases, leaving 10 bases between the germline ends. This CDR3 comprises 15 residues. Per germline, CDR1 SGHTA and CDR2 FQGTGA. This chain's CDR3 is CASSSGSSSYNEQFF. The CDR3, as DNA: TGTGCCAGCAGCTCTGGGTCGAGCTCCTACAATGAGCAGTTCTTC.

The rearrangement links TRBV28 to TRBJ1-4, with 10 bases lining up with TRBD1. Trimming removed 6 bases from V and 5 bases from J; junction bases left unmatched: 6. This CDR3 region has 15 residues. Germline V gene sequence: CDR1 MDHEN, CDR2 SYDVKM. CDR3 nucleotide sequence: TGTGCCAGCAGATTACCGGGACAGGGGAATGAAAAACTGTTTTTT. Protein sequence: CASRLPGQGNEKLFF.

This clone showed up just a few times. The chain couples TRBV27 to TRBJ2-7; tentatively, D is TRBD1 (5 bases). Germline assignment: CDR1 MNHEY and CDR2 SMNVEV (reference sequence). The V end was cut by 3 bases, the J end by 4 bases, with 13 bases between. The CDR3 consists of 14 residues. The CDR3 protein is CASSFTGPSYEQYF. The CDR3 DNA is TGTGCCAGCAGTTTTACAGGCCCATCTTACGAGCAGTACTTC.

V is TRBV6-6 and J is TRBJ2-7; 10 nucleotides agree with TRBD2. With 8 bases clipped from V and 3 bases from J, the junction kept 7 bases outside the gene matches. CDR1 and CDR2 from the germline V gene are MNHNY and SVGAGI (reference sequence). CDR3 size: 14 residues. CDR3 loop: CASLLAGANYEQYF. CDR3 nucleotides: TGTGCCAGCCTTCTAGCGGGGGCTAACTACGAGCAGTACTTC.

This sequence joins TRBV2 and TRBJ1-5, with a tentative D call TRBD1 (5 bases). With 3 bases removed from V and 3 bases from J, the gap between germline ends came to 12 bases. Per germline, CDR1 SNHLY and CDR2 FYNNEI. The CDR3 contains 15 residues. For the CDR3, the DNA is TGTGCCAGCAGTGAGTCGACAGTCCTCAATCAGCCCCAGCATTTT. It yields the protein CASSESTVLNQPQHF. Full variable domain (missing parts from reference TRBV2 and TRBJ1-5): EPEVTQTPSHQVTQMGQEVILRCVPISNHLYFYWYRQILGQKVEFLVSFYNNEISEKSEIFDDQFSVERPDGSNFTLKIRSTKLEDSAMYFCASSESTVLNQPQHFGDGTRLSIL.

This clone was found a few times. V usage is TRBV29-1 and J usage is TRBJ2-3, with D perhaps matching TRBD1 or TRBD2 (6 bases each). Germline CDR1 SQVTM, CDR2 ANQGSEA. CDR3 length: 13 amino acids. Trimming left V 7 bases short and J 4 bases short, with 15 bases between. The DNA for the CDR3 is TGCAGCGCCGTCAAGAGGGGGGCAGATACGCAGTATTTT. Translating gives CSAVKRGADTQYF.

This CDR3 reads CASSPAAGPLHF. The CDR3, as DNA: TGTGCCAGCTCACCCGCGGCCGGCCCCCTCCACTTT. The rearrangement links TRBV18 to TRBJ1-6; D remains unclear. Trimming left V 3 bases short and J 13 bases short, with 10 bases between. The CDR3 loop spans 12 amino acids. Germline lookup yields CDR1 KGHSH and CDR2 LQKENI.

V usage is TRBV7-9 and J usage is TRBJ2-1; D might be TRBD2 (5 bases). The V gene lost 0 bases and the J gene lost 3 bases, with 15 bases spanning the gap. Germline V gene data show CDR1 as SEHNR and CDR2 as FQNEAQ (reference sequence). There are 17 residues in the CDR3. The CDR3 loop is CASSLALARGYYNEQFF. In DNA, the CDR3 is TGTGCCAGCAGCTTAGCTTTAGCGAGAGGCTACTACAATGAGCAGTTCTTC.

The chain couples TRBV14 to TRBJ2-3; 9 bases align to TRBD2. Germline CDR1 reads SGHDN; CDR2 reads FVKESK. V lost 4 bases, J lost 2 bases, and 10 bases stayed unmatched. This CDR3 comprises 17 residues. CDR3 nucleotides: TGTGCCAGCAGCCCCCGGGGTAGCGGGGGATACACAGATACGCAGTATTTT. Translated: CASSPRGSGGYTDTQYF.

The rearrangement joins TRBV28 to TRBJ1-1; TRBD1 agrees at 9 bases. CDR1 is MDHEN and CDR2 is SYDVKM in the germline V gene. Losses at the gene ends were 5 bases for V and 4 bases for J; bases not matched to a gene: 8. The CDR3 covers 15 residues. DNA of the CDR3: TGTGCCAGCAGTCCGTATACAGGGGGCGTCACTGAAGCTTTCTTT. As protein: CASSPYTGGVTEAFF.

The chain joins TRBV11-2 to TRBJ2-1; D is undetermined. V was clipped by 1 base and J by 5 bases, with 9 bases between them. There are 14 residues in the CDR3. Germline CDR1 is SGHAT and CDR2 is FQNNGV. The CDR3 coding sequence is TGTGCCAGCAGCTTAGTTGCCCTGAACAATGAGCAGTTCTTC. The encoded protein is CASSLVALNNEQFF.

The genes are TRBV12-5 and TRBJ2-1, with D maybe TRBD1 (6 bases). The germline CDR1 and CDR2 sequences are LGHNT and FRNRAP. This CDR3 is 13 amino acids long. V was trimmed by 1 base and J by 15 bases, leaving 16 bases between them. CDR3 DNA: TGTGCTAGTGGTTTGGCCCACAGGGCGCGGATGTTCTTC. The encoded protein is CASGLAHRARMFF.

This sequence joins TRBV5-4 and TRBJ1-1; maybe TRBD1 (6 bases). The germline V gene has CDR1 SGHNT and CDR2 YYREEE (reference sequence). The length of the CDR3 is 14 residues. V was cut by 4 bases and J by 0 bases, with 10 bases left in between. Written as DNA, the CDR3 is TGTGCCAGCAGCGTACAGGGCTTGAACACTGAAGCTTTCTTT. Translated: CASSVQGLNTEAFF.

The CDR3 is CASSLQTSGQETQYF. The CDR3 nucleotides read TGCGCCAGCAGTCTTCAGACTAGCGGACAAGAGACCCAGTACTTC. This chain links TRBV5-1 with TRBJ2-5, with 9 bases lining up with TRBD2. CDR1 and CDR2 from the germline V gene are SGHRS and YFSETQ. J was trimmed by 2 bases and V by 5 bases; bases with no gene match: 7. The length of the CDR3 is 15 residues.

The chain recombines TRBV7-2 with TRBJ2-7, with D maybe TRBD1 (5 bases). Germline-derived CDR1 and CDR2 are SGHTA and FQGNSA. Trimming shortened V by 8 bases and J by 3 bases, and 8 bases separated the two germline ends. The CDR3 covers 11 residues. The chain's CDR3 is CASGRGYEQYF. The CDR3 region has the DNA TGTGCCAGCGGTAGGGGCTACGAGCAGTACTTC.

This clone came up a few times. The V and J genes are TRBV6-1 and TRBJ1-5; TRBD1 agrees at 8 bases. J lost 2 bases, V lost 6 bases, and 0 bases had no gene match. The CDR3 has 13 residues. The germline V gene encodes CDR1 MNHNS and CDR2 SASEGT. The CDR3 is CASRDRGNQPQHF. For the CDR3, the DNA is TGTGCCAGCAGGGACAGGGGCAATCAGCCCCAGCATTTT.

The chain employs TRBV5-1 and TRBJ1-2; TRBD1 agrees at 7 bases. V shed 3 bases, J shed 8 bases, and the junction held 13 bases outside the gene matches. The CDR3 is 15 residues long. The germline V gene encodes CDR1 SGHRS and CDR2 YFSETQ. Written as DNA, the CDR3 is TGCGCCAGCAGCTCGTCCGGGACAGCGACTCCGGGCTACACCTTC. It yields the protein CASSSSGTATPGYTF.

The chain has TRBV29-1 and TRBJ1-2; no reliable D call. Germline lookup yields CDR1 SQVTM and CDR2 ANQGSEA. The CDR3 totals 9 residues. The V gene lost 3 bases and the J gene lost 7 bases, with 3 bases spanning the gap. CDR3 amino acids: CSVDVGYTF. The CDR3 DNA is TGCAGCGTTGACGTTGGCTACACCTTC.

The V gene is TRBV14, the J gene TRBJ2-7; 9 nucleotides match TRBD1. Germline loops: CDR1 SGHDN, CDR2 FVKESK. V lost 2 bases and J lost 0; bases outside the gene matches: 17. The CDR3 has 20 amino acids. Here the CDR3 DNA reads TGTGCCAGCAGCCAATCCTCGGACAGGGGACGTGGCGGGAGCTCCTACGAGCAGTACTTC. Protein: CASSQSSDRGRGGSSYEQYF.

This clone was picked up a small number of times. The rearrangement joins TRBV2 to TRBJ1-6; D might be TRBD1 (6 bases). V lost 5 bases and J 8 bases, leaving 13 bases between the germline ends. Germline-derived CDR1 and CDR2 are SNHLY and FYNNEI. This CDR3 contains 14 residues. The CDR3: CASSSQGFDSPLHF. The CDR3 nucleotides are TGTGCCAGCAGTTCCCAGGGGTTTGATTCACCCCTCCACTTT.

The CDR3 nucleotides read TGTGCCAGCACCCGATATCGGACACACCAAGAGACCCAGTACTTC. As protein: CASTRYRTHQETQYF. The V and J genes are TRBV6-5 and TRBJ2-5, with D perhaps matching TRBD1 (5 bases). CDR3 size: 15 residues. V was trimmed by 7 bases and J by 0 bases, leaving 15 bases between them. The germline V gene encodes CDR1 MNHEY and CDR2 SVGAGI.

On this clone: Different DNA sequences within this sample yield the same CDR3. This chain uses TRBV5-1 with TRBJ2-1, with D possibly called TRBD1 or TRBD2 (6 bases each). This CDR3 comprises 15 residues. Trimming removed 0 bases from V and 1 base from J, with 8 bases in between. CDR1 and CDR2 (germline): SGHRS, YFSETQ. CDR3 amino acids: CASSLGGGSYNEQFF. In DNA, the CDR3 is TGCGCCAGCAGCTTGGGAGGGGGGTCCTACAATGAGCAGTTCTTC.

This clone came up once. This chain uses TRBV28 with TRBJ2-5, with 7 bases fitting TRBD2. The V and J ends lost 6 bases and 2 bases, in that order; junction bases with no gene match: 3. The CDR3 sequence is 13 residues long. Germline CDR1 MDHEN, CDR2 SYDVKM. Here the CDR3 reads CASRPAGQETQYF. The CDR3 DNA reads as TGTGCCAGCAGGCCAGCGGGGCAAGAGACCCAGTACTTC.

V gene TRBV2 combines with J gene TRBJ2-7; D is uncertain. Trimming removed 0 bases at V and 13 bases at J, with 13 bases between. Looked up from germline, CDR1 is SNHLY and CDR2 is FYNNEI. The CDR3 covers 12 residues. The CDR3 region is CASSEALRQPYF. The CDR3 nucleotides read TGTGCCAGCAGTGAAGCGCTTAGGCAGCCCTACTTC.

V gene TRBV7-2 combines with J gene TRBJ2-5; unclear D gene. CDR1 SGHTA and CDR2 FQGNSA come from the germline V gene. The ends were cut back, 5 bases at V and 1 base at J, with 23 bases in the middle. CDR3 length: 18 amino acids. The CDR3 DNA sequence: TGTGCCAGCAGCCCTCCGCCTGGAACTACGGCCCTCCAAGAGACCCAGTACTTC. Residues: CASSPPPGTTALQETQYF. Drawing the rest from reference TRBV7-2 and TRBJ2-5, the complete variable domain is GAGVSQSPSNKVTEKGKDVELRCDPISGHTALYWYRQSLGQGLEFLIYFQGNSAPDKSGLPSDRFSAERTGGSVSTLTIQRTQQEDSAVYLCASSPPPGTTALQETQYFGPGTRLLVL.